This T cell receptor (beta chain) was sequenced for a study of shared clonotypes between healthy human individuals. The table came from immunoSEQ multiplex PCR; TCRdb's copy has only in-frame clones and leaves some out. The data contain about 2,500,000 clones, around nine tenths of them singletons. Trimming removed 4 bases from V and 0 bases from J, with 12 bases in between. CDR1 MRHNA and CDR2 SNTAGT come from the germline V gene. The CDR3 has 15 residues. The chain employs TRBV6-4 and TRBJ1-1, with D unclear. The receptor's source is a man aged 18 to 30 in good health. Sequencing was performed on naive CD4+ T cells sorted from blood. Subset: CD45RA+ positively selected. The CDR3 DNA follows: TGTGCCAGCAGTGCAGACCGGAATTTGAACACTGAAGCTTTCTTT. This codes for CASSADRNLNTEAFF.